This T cell receptor (beta chain) was sequenced during a study of cytotoxic CD8 clonotypes in ibrutinib-treated CLL. Germline V CDR1 and CDR2: SQVTM, ANQGSEA. The CDR3 consists of 14 residues. V was cut by 6 bases and J by 0 bases, with 11 bases left in between. Points from the study as a whole: Clonality increased with ibrutinib response but returned toward baseline at progression. Private clonotypes, not public ones, expanded at ibrutinib response. Clonality at baseline surpassed age-matched healthy donors and tracked circulating CD8+ T-cell counts.

For this clone: What it binds is unknown.

The sequencing depth, 1 in 200,000 to 1 in 1 million T cells, was the target. Clones were read by immunoSEQ multiplex PCR, and TCRdb kept only the in-frame ones, dropping some. This repertoire shows about 40,000 clones, 65% to 70% found once; its top ten account for approximately 7.6%. The source material was PBMCs, sampled at disease progression, from a patient treated with ibrutinib. The TCR was taken from a human donor with chronic lymphocytic leukemia. The chain recombines TRBV29-1 with TRBJ2-2; D perhaps matches TRBD1 (5 bases). CDR3 in DNA: TGCAGCGTCCAAGGGGCAGCGAACACCGGGGAGCTGTTTTTT. Its protein is CSVQGAANTGELFF.